The TCR beta chain described here comes from a study of tumor-infiltrating lymphocytes in primary liver carcinoma. At the level of the study: Recorded tumor stage was T1-T3 N0M0, with diameters of about 4.2 to 10 cm.

Of note for this clonotype: Compared with germline, one end of the junction differs, possibly owing to a read error.

In germline, CDR1 is MNHNY, CDR2 SVGAGI (reference sequence). The CDR3 is made up of 15 amino acids. The tissue used was unsorted bulk material of about 19-33 mg. RNA and DNA were co-extracted from it with the AllPrep DNA/RNA mini kit. TCR beta cDNA was prepared out of roughly 0.5 ug total RNA by means of a constant-region primer. It was through three nested multiplex PCR rounds of slightly modified ARM-PCR that TCR beta libraries arose. Use of TRBV1-TRBV30 forward primers with a C-beta reverse primer characterized the first two PCR rounds, which lasted about 10 cycles each. TCRdb re-derived calls from the multiplex PCR reads in MiXCR, one entry per CDR3 protein. The table includes tens of thousands of distinct CDR3 sequences, 65% to 80% detected once.

The rearrangement joins TRBV6-6 to TRBJ2-1, with 9 positions matching TRBD2. The sequenced sample consisted of liver tumor tissue from sampling region 1. Subset of the sample: tumor region T1, superior pole. This receptor was obtained from a man aged 40-49 years with primary liver carcinoma and hepatitis B virus infection. The DNA for the CDR3 is TGTGCCATCAGTTCTGCGACTAGCGGACACAACGAGCAGTCCTTC. Its translation: CAISSATSGHNEQSF.